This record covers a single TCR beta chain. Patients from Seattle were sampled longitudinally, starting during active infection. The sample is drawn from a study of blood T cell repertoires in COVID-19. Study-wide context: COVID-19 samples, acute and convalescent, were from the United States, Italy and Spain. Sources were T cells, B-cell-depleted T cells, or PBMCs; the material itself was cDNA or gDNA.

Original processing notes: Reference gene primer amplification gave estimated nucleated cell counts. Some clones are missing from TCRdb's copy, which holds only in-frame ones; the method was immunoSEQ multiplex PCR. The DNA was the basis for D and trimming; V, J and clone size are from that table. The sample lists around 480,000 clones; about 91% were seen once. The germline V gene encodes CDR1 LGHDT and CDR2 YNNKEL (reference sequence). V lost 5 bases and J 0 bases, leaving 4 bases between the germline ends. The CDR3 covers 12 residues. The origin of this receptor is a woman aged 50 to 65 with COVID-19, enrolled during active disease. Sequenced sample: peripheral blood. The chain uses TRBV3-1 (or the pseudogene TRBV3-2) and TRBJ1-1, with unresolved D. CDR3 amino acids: CASSSMNTEAFF. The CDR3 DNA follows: TGTGCCAGCAGCTCCATGAACACTGAAGCTTTCTTT.